The sequence of this TCR beta chain was determined in a study of liver allograft versus peripheral blood T cells. At the level of the study: Transplanted-liver and recipient peripheral blood T cell receptor repertoires were compared. General study points: Peripheral blood repertoires reportedly differed from the T cell receptor repertoires found inside liver allografts.

In germline, CDR1 is SGHAT, CDR2 FQNNGV. With 0 bases clipped from V and 4 bases from J, the junction kept 3 bases outside the gene matches. The CDR3 loop spans 15 amino acids. This clonotype was observed a handful of times. Its target is not known. TCRdb re-called the reads with MiXCR, one entry per CDR3 protein. The table includes around 8,600 distinct CDR3 sequences, approximately 18% detected once. The gene calls are TRBV11-2 and TRBJ2-7, with 10 bases fitting TRBD1. The TCR sequence derives from a human patient who had a liver transplant. Among the T cells, some may be from the graft donor. The CDR3 region is CASSLDRTGGYEQYF. DNA for the CDR3: TGTGCCAGCAGCTTAGATAGGACAGGGGGGTACGAGCAGTACTTC.